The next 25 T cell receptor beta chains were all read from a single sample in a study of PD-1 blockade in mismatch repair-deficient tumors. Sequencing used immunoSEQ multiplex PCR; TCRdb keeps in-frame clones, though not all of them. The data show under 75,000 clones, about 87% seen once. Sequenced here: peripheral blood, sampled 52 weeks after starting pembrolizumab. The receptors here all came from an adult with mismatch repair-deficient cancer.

The CDR3 reads CATSRKAGRVSYEQYF. DNA for the CDR3: TGTGCCACCAGCAGAAAAGCGGGAAGAGTTTCCTACGAGCAGTACTTC. The chain joins TRBV15 to TRBJ2-7; TRBD2 matches 7 bases. V lost 2 bases to trimming and J lost 1 base; unmatched junction nucleotides: 8. The germline V gene encodes CDR1 LNHNV and CDR2 YYDKDF (reference sequence). The CDR3 spans 16 residues.

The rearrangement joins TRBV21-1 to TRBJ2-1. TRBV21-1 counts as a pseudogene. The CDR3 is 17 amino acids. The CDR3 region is CASSKDLGGGVYNEQFF. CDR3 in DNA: TGTGCCAGCAGCAAAGATTTGGGGGGCGGGGTATACAATGAGCAGTTCTTC.

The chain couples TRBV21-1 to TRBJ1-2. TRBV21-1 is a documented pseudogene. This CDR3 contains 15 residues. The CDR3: CASSKDGGRGYGYTF. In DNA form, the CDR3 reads TGTGCCAGCAGCAAAGACGGGGGGCGCGGCTATGGCTACACCTTC.

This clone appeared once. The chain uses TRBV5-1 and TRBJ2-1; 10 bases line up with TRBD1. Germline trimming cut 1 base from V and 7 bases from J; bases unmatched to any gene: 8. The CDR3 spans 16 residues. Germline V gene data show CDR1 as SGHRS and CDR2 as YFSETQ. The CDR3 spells CASSLSGTGVDNEQFF. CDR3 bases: TGCGCCAGCAGCTTGAGCGGGACAGGGGTGGATAATGAGCAGTTCTTC.

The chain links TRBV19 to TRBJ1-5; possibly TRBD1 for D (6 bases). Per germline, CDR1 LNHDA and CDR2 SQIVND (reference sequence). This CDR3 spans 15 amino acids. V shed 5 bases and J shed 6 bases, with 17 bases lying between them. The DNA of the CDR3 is TGTGCCAGTAGTGAGATTGGGGCAGGGGTTCAGCCCCAGCATTTT. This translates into CASSEIGAGVQPQHF.

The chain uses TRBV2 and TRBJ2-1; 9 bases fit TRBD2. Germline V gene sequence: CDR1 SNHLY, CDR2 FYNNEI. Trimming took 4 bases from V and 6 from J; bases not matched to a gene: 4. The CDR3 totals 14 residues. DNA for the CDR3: TGTGCCAGCAGTGTTGAAGCGGGAGGCAATGAGCAGTTCTTC. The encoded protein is CASSVEAGGNEQFF.

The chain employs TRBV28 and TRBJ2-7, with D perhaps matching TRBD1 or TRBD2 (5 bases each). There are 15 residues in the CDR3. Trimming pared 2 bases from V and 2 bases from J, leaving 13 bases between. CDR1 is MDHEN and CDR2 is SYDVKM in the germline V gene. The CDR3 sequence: CASSLQPGRPYEQYF. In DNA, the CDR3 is TGTGCCAGCAGTTTACAGCCGGGGCGACCCTACGAGCAGTACTTC.

CDR3 coding DNA: TGTGCCAGCAGTTACATCGACAGGAGTTCCTACGAGCAGTACTTC. It codes for CASSYIDRSSYEQYF. The V call is TRBV6-6, the J call TRBJ2-7; TRBD1 might be the D (6 bases). The germline V gene encodes CDR1 MNHNY and CDR2 SVGAGI (reference sequence). The CDR3 covers 15 residues. V shed 2 bases and J shed 1 base, with 12 bases lying between them.

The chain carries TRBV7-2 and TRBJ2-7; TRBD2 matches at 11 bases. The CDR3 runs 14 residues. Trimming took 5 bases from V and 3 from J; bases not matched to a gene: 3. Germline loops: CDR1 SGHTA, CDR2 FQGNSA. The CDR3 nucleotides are TGTGCCAGCAGCCCAACTAGCGGGGGCTACGAGCAGTACTTC. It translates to CASSPTSGGYEQYF.

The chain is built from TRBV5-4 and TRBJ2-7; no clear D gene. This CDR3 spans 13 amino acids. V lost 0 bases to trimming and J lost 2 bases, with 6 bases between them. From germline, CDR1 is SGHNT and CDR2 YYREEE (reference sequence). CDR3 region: CASSLAVTYEQYF. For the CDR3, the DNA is TGTGCCAGCAGCTTGGCTGTAACCTACGAGCAGTACTTC.

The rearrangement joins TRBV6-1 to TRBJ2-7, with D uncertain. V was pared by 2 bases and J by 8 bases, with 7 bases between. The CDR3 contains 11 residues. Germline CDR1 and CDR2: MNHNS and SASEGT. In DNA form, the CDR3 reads TGTGCCAGCAGTGAATATGTTAAGCAGTACTTC. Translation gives CASSEYVKQYF.

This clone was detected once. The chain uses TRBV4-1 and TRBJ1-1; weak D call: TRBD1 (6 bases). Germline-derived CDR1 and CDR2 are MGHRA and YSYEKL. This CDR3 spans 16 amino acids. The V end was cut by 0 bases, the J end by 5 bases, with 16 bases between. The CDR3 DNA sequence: TGCGCCAGCAGCCAAGAGGGGGGGCGAAGACAAACTGAAGCTTTCTTT. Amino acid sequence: CASSQEGGRRQTEAFF.

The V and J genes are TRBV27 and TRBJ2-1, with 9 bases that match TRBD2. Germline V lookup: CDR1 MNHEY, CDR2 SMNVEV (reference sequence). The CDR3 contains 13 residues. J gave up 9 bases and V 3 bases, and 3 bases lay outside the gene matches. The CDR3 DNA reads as TGTGCCAGCAGTTTCCCGACTAGCGGTGAGCAGTTCTTC. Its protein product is CASSFPTSGEQFF.

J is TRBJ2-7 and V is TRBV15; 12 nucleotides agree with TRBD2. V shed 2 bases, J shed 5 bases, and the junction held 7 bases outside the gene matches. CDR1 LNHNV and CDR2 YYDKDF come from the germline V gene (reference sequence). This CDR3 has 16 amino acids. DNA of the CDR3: TGTGCCACCAGCAGACCCGGACTAGCGGGAATTCACGAGCAGTACTTC. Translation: CATSRPGLAGIHEQYF.

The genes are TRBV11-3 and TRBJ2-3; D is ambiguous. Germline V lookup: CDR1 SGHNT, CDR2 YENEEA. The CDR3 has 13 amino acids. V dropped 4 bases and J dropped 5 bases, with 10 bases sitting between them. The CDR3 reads CASSYRSGDTQYF. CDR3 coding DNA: TGTGCCAGCAGCTACCGGTCTGGAGATACGCAGTATTTT. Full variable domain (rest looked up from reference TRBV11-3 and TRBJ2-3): EAGVVQSPRYKIIEKKQPVAFWCNPISGHNTLYWYLQNLGQGPELLIRYENEEAVDDSQLPKDRFSAERLKGVDSTLKIQPAELGDSAVYLCASSYRSGDTQYFGPGTRLTVL.

The CDR3 is CASSPHWREVGYEQYF. The DNA of the CDR3 is TGCGCCAGCAGCCCCCATTGGCGGGAGGTGGGATACGAGCAGTACTTC. This chain links TRBV4-1 with TRBJ2-7; 8 nucleotides line up with TRBD2. V lost 4 bases, J lost 4 bases, and 12 bases stayed unmatched. This CDR3 contains 16 residues. CDR1 and CDR2 (germline): MGHRA, YSYEKL.

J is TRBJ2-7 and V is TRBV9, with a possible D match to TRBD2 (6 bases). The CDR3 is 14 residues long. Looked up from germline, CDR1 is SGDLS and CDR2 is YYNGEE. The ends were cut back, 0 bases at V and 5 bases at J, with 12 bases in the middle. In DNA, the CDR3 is TGTGCCAGCAGCGTAGGGAGGGGCATCGACGAGCAGTACTTC. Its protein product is CASSVGRGIDEQYF.

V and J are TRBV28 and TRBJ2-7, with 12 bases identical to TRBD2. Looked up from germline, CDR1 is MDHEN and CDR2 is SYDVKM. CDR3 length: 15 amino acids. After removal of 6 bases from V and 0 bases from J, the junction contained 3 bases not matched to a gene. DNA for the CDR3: TGTGCCAGCAGCTTACTAGCGGGAGGCTCCTACGAGCAGTACTTC. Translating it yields CASSLLAGGSYEQYF.

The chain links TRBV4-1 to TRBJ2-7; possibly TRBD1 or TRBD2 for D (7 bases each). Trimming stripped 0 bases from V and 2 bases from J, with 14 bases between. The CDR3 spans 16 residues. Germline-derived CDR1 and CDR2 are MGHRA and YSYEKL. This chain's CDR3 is CASSQEGAGGAYEQYF. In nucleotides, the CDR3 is TGCGCCAGCAGCCAAGAGGGGGCAGGGGGGGCCTACGAGCAGTACTTC.

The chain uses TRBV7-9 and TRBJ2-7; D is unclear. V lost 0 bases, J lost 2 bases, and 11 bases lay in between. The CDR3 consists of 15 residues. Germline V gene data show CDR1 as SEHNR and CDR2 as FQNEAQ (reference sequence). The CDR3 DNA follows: TGTGCCAGCAGCTTAGCGATGGGCGAAACCTACGAGCAGTACTTC. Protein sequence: CASSLAMGETYEQYF.

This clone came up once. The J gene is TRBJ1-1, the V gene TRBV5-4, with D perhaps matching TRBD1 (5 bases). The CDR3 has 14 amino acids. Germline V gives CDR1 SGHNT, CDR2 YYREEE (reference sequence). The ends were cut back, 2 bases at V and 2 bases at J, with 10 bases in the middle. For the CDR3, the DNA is TGTGCCAGCAGCTTCCGGGACGTAAACACTGAAGCTTTCTTT. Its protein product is CASSFRDVNTEAFF.

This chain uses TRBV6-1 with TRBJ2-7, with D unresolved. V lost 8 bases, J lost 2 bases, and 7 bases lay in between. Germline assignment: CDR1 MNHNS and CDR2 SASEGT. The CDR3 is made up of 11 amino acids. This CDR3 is CASVKAYEQYF. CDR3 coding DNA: TGTGCCAGCGTTAAGGCCTACGAGCAGTACTTC.

CDR3 coding DNA: TGTGCCAGCAGCGCGGGGGCGGCCTCTGGAAACACCATATATTTT. It translates to CASSAGAASGNTIYF. The J gene is TRBJ1-3, the V gene TRBV9; tentative D call: TRBD1 (6 bases). Trimming took 3 bases from V and 0 from J, leaving 10 bases between them. Germline V lookup: CDR1 SGDLS, CDR2 YYNGEE. The CDR3 sequence is 15 residues long.

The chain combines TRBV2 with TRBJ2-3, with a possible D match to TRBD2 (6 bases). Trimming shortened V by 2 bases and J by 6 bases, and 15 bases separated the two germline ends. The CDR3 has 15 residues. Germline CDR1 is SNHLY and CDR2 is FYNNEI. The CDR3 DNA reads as TGTGCCAGCAGTGAACAGCGGGCCCTTCGGGATACGCAGTATTTT. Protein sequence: CASSEQRALRDTQYF.

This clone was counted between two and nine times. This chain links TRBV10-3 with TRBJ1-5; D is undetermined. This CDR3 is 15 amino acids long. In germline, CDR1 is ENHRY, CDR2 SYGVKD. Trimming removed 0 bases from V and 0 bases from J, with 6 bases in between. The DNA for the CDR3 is TGTGCCATCAGTGAGTCGAGGGATAGCAATCAGCCCCAGCATTTT. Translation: CAISESRDSNQPQHF.